This paragraph reports one T cell receptor beta chain. This sample was included in a study of cytomegalovirus exposure and HLA in healthy donors. Both 60 Vbeta primers and 13 Jbeta primers went into the PCR. Sequencing was performed with immunoSEQ multiplex PCR; in TCRdb, only in-frame clones are kept and a portion is missing. The sample has some 140,000 clones; about 68% are singletons. This CDR3 spans 16 amino acids. V dropped 5 bases and J dropped 0 bases, with 15 bases sitting between them. Germline V gene sequence: CDR1 SGHNT, CDR2 YYREEE (reference sequence). The chain couples TRBV5-4 to TRBJ1-3; possible D gene TRBD1, 6 bases. The sample was PBMCs. The receptor was isolated from a man younger than 40 in good health and CMV-seronegative. CDR3 amino acids: CASSSTGGRSGNTIYF. In DNA, the CDR3 is TGTGCCAGCAGTTCAACCGGGGGGCGCTCTGGAAACACCATATATTTT.